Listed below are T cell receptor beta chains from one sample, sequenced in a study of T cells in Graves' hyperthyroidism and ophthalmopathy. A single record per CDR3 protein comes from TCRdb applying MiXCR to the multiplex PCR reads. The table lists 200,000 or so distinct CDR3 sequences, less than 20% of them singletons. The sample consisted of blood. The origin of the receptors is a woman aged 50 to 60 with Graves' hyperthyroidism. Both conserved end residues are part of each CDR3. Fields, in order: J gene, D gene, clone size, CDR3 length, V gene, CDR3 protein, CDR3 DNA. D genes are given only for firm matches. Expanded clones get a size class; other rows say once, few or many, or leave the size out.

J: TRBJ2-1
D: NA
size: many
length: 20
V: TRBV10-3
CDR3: CAIRPPDTPPTPTIDNEQFF
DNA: TGTGCCATCCGCCCTCCCGACACACCTCCCACACCAACAATCGACAATGAGCAGTTCTTC

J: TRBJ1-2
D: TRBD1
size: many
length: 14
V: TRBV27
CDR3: CASSSKQGRYGYTF
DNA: TGTGCCAGCAGTTCGAAACAGGGGAGGTATGGCTACACCTTC

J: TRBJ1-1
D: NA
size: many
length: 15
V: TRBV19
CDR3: CASTYSGGAKPEAFF
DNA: TGTGCCAGTACCTATTCTGGGGGCGCAAAGCCTGAAGCTTTCTTT

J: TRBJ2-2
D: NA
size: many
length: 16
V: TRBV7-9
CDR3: CASSLEGPTNTGELFF
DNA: TGTGCCAGCAGCTTAGAAGGGCCAACGAACACCGGGGAGCTGTTTTTT

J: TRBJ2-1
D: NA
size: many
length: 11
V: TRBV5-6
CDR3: CASSLGPEQFF
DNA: TGTGCCAGCAGCCTAGGACCTGAGCAGTTCTTC

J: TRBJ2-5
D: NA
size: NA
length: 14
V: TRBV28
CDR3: CASSFLGSQETQYF
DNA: TGTGCCAGCAGTTTTCTCGGCAGCCAAGAGACCCAGTACTTC

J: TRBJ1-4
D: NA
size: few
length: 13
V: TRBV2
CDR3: CASARGTNEKLFF
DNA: TGTGCCAGCGCAAGGGGGACTAATGAAAAACTGTTTTTT

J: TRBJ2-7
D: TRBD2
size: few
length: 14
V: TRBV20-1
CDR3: CSARDPSGSDEQYF
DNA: TGCAGTGCTAGAGATCCTAGCGGGAGTGACGAGCAGTACTTC

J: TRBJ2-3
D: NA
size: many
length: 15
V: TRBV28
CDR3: CASSLDRGGTDTQYF
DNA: TGTGCCAGCAGTTTGGATAGAGGGGGCACAGATACGCAGTATTTT

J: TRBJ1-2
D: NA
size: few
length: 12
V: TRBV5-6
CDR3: CASGRLGYGYTF
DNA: TGTGCCAGCGGGCGGCTGGGCTATGGCTACACCTTC

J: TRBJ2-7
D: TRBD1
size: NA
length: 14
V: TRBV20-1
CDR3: CSARDGQEIYEQYF
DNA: TGCAGTGCTAGGGACGGACAGGAGATCTACGAGCAGTACTTC

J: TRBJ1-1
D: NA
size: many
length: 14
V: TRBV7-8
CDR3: CASSLIGASSEAFF
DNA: TGTGCCAGCAGCTTAATTGGGGCGAGCTCTGAAGCTTTCTTT

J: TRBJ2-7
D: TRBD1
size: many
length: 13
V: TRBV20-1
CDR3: CSAHQGVAYEQYF
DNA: TGCTCAGCTCACCAGGGGGTCGCCTACGAGCAGTACTTC

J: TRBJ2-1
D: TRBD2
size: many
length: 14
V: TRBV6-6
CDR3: CASSYGTSVNEQFF
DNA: TGTGCCAGCAGTTACGGGACTAGCGTAAATGAGCAGTTCTTC

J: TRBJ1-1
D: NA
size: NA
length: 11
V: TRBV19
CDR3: CASSKTGRAFF
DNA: TGTGCCAGTAGTAAAACAGGGCGAGCTTTCTTT

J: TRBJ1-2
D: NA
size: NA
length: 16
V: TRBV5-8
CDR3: CTSSLPWDLTMYGYTF
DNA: TGTACCAGCAGCTTGCCATGGGACTTGACTATGTATGGCTACACCTTC

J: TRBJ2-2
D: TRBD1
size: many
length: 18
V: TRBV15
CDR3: CATSRDLRQGVLAGELFF
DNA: TGTGCCACCAGCAGAGATCTGCGTCAGGGGGTATTGGCCGGGGAGCTGTTTTTT

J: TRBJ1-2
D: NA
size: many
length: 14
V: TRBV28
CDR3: CASSPATANYGYTF
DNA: TGTGCCAGCAGTCCTGCTACAGCTAACTATGGCTACACCTTC

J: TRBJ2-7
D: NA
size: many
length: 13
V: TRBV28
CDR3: CASDPGGPYEQYF
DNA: TGTGCCAGTGATCCCGGCGGGCCCTACGAGCAGTACTTC

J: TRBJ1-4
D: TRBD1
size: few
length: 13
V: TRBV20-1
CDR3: CSARSTGDEKLFF
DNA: TGCAGTGCTAGATCTACAGGGGATGAAAAACTGTTTTTT

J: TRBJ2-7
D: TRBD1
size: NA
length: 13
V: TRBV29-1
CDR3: CSPPRQGAYEQYF
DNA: TGCAGCCCCCCAAGACAGGGGGCCTACGAGCAGTACTTC

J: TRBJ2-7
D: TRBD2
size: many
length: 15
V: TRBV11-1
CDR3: CASSLATSGTYEQYF
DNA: TGTGCCAGCAGCTTAGCCACTAGCGGGACCTACGAGCAGTACTTC

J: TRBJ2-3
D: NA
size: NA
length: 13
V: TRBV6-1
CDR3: CASQRASTDTQYF
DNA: TGTGCCAGCCAGCGGGCCTCTACAGATACGCAGTATTTT

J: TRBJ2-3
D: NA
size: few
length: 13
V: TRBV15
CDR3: CATSGSPADTQYF
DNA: TGTGCCACCAGCGGAAGTCCGGCAGATACGCAGTATTTT

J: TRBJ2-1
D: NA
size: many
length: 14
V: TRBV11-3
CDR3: CASRHQGVGDEQFF
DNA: TGTGCCAGCCGCCATCAGGGAGTCGGAGATGAGCAGTTCTTC

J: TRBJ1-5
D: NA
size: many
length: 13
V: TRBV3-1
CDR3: CASSSNRDQPQHF
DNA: TGTGCCAGCAGCTCGAACAGGGATCAGCCCCAGCATTTT

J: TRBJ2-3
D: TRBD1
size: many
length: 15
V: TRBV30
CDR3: CAWRHPGQATDTQYF
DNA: TGTGCCTGGAGGCACCCGGGACAGGCAACAGATACGCAGTATTTT

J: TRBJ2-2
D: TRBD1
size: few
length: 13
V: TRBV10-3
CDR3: CAISAQGAGELFF
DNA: TGTGCCATCAGCGCTCAGGGGGCCGGGGAGCTGTTTTTT

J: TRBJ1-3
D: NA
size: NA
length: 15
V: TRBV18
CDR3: CASSPREGTGNTIYF
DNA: TGTGCCAGCTCACCACGGGAGGGAACTGGAAACACCATATATTTT

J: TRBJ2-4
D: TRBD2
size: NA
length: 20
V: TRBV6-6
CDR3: CASSYLAELSASIAKNIQYF
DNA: TGTGCCAGCAGTTACCTAGCGGAACTATCGGCCTCTATAGCCAAAAACATTCAGTACTTC

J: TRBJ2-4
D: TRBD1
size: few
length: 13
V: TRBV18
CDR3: CASSIQGADIQYF
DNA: TGTGCCAGCTCCATTCAGGGGGCTGACATTCAGTACTTC

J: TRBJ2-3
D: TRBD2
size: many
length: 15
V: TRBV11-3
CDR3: CASSPIAGVGDTQYF
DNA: TGTGCCAGCAGCCCCATAGCGGGAGTAGGGGATACGCAGTATTTT

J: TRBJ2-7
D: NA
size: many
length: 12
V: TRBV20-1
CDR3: CSAPTVSYEQYF
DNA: TGCAGTGCCCCGACAGTATCCTACGAGCAGTACTTC